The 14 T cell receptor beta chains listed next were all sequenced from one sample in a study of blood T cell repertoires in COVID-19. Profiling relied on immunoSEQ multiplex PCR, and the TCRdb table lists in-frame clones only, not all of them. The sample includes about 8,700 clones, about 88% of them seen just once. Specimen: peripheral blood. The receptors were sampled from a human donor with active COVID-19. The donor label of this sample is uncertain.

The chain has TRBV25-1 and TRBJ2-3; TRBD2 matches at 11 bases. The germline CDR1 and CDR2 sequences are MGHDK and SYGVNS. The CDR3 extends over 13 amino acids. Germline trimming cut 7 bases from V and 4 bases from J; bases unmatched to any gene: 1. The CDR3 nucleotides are TGTGCCAGCAATAGCGGGGGGGCAGATACGCAGTATTTT. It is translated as CASNSGGADTQYF.

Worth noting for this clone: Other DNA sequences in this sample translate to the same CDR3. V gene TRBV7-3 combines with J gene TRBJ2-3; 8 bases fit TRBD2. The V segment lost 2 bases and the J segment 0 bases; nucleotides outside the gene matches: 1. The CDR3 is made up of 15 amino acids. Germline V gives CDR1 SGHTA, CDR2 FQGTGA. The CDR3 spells CASSLAGGSTDTQYF. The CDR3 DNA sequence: TGTGCCAGCAGCTTAGCGGGGGGAAGCACAGATACGCAGTATTTT.

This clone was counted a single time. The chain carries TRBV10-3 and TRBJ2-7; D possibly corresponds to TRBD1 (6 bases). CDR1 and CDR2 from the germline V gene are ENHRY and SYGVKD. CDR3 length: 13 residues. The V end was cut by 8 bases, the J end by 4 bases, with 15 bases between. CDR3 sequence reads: CAIGQGILYEQYF. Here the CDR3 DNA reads TGTGCCATCGGCCAGGGGATATTATACGAGCAGTACTTC.

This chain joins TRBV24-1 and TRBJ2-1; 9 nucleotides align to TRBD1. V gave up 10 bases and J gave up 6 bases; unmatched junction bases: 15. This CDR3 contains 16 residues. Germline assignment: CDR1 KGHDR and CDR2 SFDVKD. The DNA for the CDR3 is TGTGCCACAAGACGGACAGGGGCAGCTTCTACCAATGAGCAGTTCTTC. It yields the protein CATRRTGAASTNEQFF.

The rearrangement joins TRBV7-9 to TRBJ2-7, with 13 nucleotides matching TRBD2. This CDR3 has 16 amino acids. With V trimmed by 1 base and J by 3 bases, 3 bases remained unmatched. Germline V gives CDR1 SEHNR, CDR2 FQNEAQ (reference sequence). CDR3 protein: CASSLGGTSGIYEQYV. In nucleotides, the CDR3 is TGTGCCAGCAGCTTAGGGGGGACTAGCGGGATCTACGAGCAGTACGTC.

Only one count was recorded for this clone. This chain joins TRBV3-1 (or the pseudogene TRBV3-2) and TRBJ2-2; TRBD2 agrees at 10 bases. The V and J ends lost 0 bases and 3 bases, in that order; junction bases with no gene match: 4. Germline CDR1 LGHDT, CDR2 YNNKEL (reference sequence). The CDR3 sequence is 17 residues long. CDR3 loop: CASSQENLAGDTGELFF. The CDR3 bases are TGTGCCAGCAGCCAAGAGAATCTAGCGGGGGACACCGGGGAGCTGTTTTTT.

The CDR3 here is CASSPLPGTGVHEQYF. The CDR3 coding sequence is TGTGCCAGCTCACCACTACCCGGGACAGGGGTCCACGAGCAGTACTTC. V gene TRBV18 combines with J gene TRBJ2-7, with TRBD1 matching 10 bases. In germline, CDR1 is KGHSH, CDR2 LQKENI. This CDR3 is built from 16 residues. Trimming at V came to 1 base and at J to 5 bases, leaving 8 bases not matched to a gene.

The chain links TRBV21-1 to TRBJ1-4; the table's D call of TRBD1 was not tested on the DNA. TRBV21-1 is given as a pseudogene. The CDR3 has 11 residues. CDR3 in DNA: TGTGCCAAGGGGGTACGAGAAAAACTGTTTTTT. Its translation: CAKGVREKLFF.

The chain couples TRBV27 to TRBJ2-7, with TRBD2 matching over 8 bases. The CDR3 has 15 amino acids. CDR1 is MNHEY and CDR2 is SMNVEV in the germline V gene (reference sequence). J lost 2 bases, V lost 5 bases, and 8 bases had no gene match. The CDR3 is CASSPFGGGPYEQYF. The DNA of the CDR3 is TGTGCCAGCAGTCCCTTCGGGGGGGGGCCCTACGAGCAGTACTTC.

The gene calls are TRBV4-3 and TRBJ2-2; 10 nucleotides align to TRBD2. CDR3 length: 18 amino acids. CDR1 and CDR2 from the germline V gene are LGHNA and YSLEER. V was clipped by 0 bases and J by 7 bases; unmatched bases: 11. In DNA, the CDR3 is TGCGCCAGCAGCCAAGATCCTCCTAGCGGGAGATACGTCGGGGAGCTGTTTTTT. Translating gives CASSQDPPSGRYVGELFF.

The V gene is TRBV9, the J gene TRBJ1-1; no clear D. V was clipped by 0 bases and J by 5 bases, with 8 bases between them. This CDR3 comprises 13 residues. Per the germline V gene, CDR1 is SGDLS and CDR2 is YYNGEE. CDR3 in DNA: TGTGCCAGCAGCGTAGCCTCGGGGACTGAAGCTTTCTTT. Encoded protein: CASSVASGTEAFF.

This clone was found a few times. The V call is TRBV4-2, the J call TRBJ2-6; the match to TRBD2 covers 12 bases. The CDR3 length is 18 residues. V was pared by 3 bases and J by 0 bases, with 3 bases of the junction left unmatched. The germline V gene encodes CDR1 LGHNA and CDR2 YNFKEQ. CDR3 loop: CASSHAGLAGSGANVLTF. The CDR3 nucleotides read TGTGCCAGCAGCCACGCGGGACTAGCGGGCTCTGGGGCCAACGTCCTGACTTTC.

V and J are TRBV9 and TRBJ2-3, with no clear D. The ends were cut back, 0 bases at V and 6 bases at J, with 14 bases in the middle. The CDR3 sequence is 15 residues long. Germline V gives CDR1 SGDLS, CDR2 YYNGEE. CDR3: CASSVEEQFSDTQYF. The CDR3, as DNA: TGTGCCAGCAGCGTAGAAGAACAGTTTTCTGATACGCAGTATTTT.

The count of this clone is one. In nucleotides, the CDR3 is TGCGCCAGCAGCCCAGGCTACGAGCAGTACTTC. Amino acids: CASSPGYEQYF. The genes are TRBV4-1 and TRBJ2-7; D remains ambiguous. V was trimmed by 4 bases and J by 3 bases, leaving 4 bases between them. The CDR3 loop spans 11 amino acids. Germline V lookup: CDR1 MGHRA, CDR2 YSYEKL.